This T cell receptor beta chain originates from a study of shared clonotypes between healthy human individuals. The overall study: For every donor, three CD4 naive, three CD4 memory, two CD8 naive and one CD8 memory plates were used.

Study results and caveats: Sequencing of the sorted subsets was shown by rarefaction to be incomplete despite large depth. Shared clonotypes across all four donors exceeded non-shared ones in generation probability.

CD45RA-negative memory and CD45RA+ naive subsets were split from the CD4+ cells. Points on this clone: Its target is unknown. Other nucleotide sequences in the sample specify the same CDR3.

Clones were sequenced by immunoSEQ multiplex PCR, and TCRdb holds only the in-frame ones, with some missing. The top ten clones hold about 0.13% of a sample with just over 2,000,000 clones, 95% of them seen once. The CDR3 spans 11 residues. CDR1 and CDR2 from the germline V gene are DFQATT and SNEGSKA (reference sequence). Trimming removed 3 bases from V and 5 bases from J, with 7 bases in between. The origin of this receptor is a man aged 18 to 30 in good health. The chain is built from TRBV20-1 and TRBJ2-5; D not certain. Sequencing input: naive CD4+ T cells sorted from blood. This sample's subset: CD45RA+ positively selected. The CDR3, as DNA: TGCAGTGCTAGGGTCAAGGAGACCCAGTACTTC. Its translation is CSARVKETQYF.